One sample yielded the 9 T cell receptor beta chains listed below, sequenced in a study of blood T cell repertoires in COVID-19 (dated by TCRdb to between 2020 and 2021). The library was produced with the immunoSEQ multiplex PCR assay. Held by TCRdb, this immuneACCESS table contains in-frame sequences only and omits some clones. Under half of the omission traces to an unresolved V gene where checked; the cause of the rest is unknown. Counted in this sample were approximately 300,000 clones; around 90% of them appeared once. The ten top clones hold approximately 6% of the sample. Material for sequencing was PBMCs or T cells enriched from blood (not recorded which). These receptors were taken from a woman aged 25 to 39 who had recovered from COVID-19.

This clone was seen a single time. The chain links TRBV5-1 to TRBJ1-2, with a weak D call TRBD1 (6 bases). Between the trimmed V and J ends, which lost 4 bases and 1 base, there was a span of 11 bases. CDR1 and CDR2 (germline): SGHRS, YFSETQ. The CDR3 covers 14 residues. The CDR3, as DNA: TGCGCCAGCAGCGTGGACAGTCTTAACTATGGCTACACCTTC. Translated: CASSVDSLNYGYTF.

The chain combines TRBV7-9 with TRBJ2-5; perhaps TRBD2 as D (6 bases). The CDR3 consists of 11 residues. The V gene's germline CDR1 is SEHNR and CDR2 FQNEAQ (reference sequence). Trimming took off 8 bases at V and 7 bases at J, with 11 bases between the two ends. The CDR3, as DNA: TGTGCCAGCGGGGAGGAGGGGACCCAGTACTTC. Protein product: CASGEEGTQYF.

The chain links TRBV5-6 to TRBJ2-3, with 8 bases that match TRBD2. Germline CDR1 is SGHDT and CDR2 is YYEEEE. The trim removed 4 bases at V and 5 bases at J, leaving 12 bases unmatched. This CDR3 is built from 16 residues. CDR3 nucleotides: TGTGCCAGCAGCCCCCTTAGCGGGGCCGGCGGAGATACGCAGTATTTT. It codes for CASSPLSGAGGDTQYF.

The rearrangement joins TRBV30 to TRBJ2-7; possible D gene TRBD1, 5 bases. V was cut by 3 bases and J by 0 bases, with 6 bases left in between. CDR1 GTSNPN and CDR2 SVGIG come from the germline V gene (reference sequence). The CDR3 totals 12 residues. DNA for the CDR3: TGTGCCTGGAGCAGGGACTCCTACGAGCAGTACTTC. Its protein product is CAWSRDSYEQYF.

The V and J genes are TRBV6-5 and TRBJ1-1, with 7 bases fitting TRBD1. Germline V gene lookup returns CDR1 MNHEY and CDR2 SVGAGI. The junction had 4 bases not matched to a gene; V was cut back by 6 bases and J by 0 bases. There are 14 residues in the CDR3. The CDR3 nucleotides read TGTGCCAGCAGGTACAGGGGTATGAACACTGAAGCTTTCTTT. It codes for CASRYRGMNTEAFF.

This chain links TRBV12-3 or TRBV12-4 with TRBJ2-3, with D uncertain. The CDR3 has 13 amino acids. Trimming took off 6 bases at V and 2 bases at J, with 9 bases between the two ends. In DNA form, the CDR3 reads TGTGCCAGCAGAACCTCCTACACAGATACGCAGTATTTT. The encoded protein is CASRTSYTDTQYF.

This clone showed up just once. The sample holds other DNA sequences that translate to the same CDR3. This rearrangement joins TRBV19 to TRBJ1-2; no reliable D call. This CDR3 has 13 residues. The ends were cut back, 2 bases at V and 3 bases at J, with 7 bases in the middle. CDR1 is LNHDA, CDR2 SQIVND, per germline (reference sequence). The CDR3 protein is CASSIRTDYGYTF. The CDR3 coding sequence is TGTGCCAGTAGTATAAGAACAGACTATGGCTACACCTTC.

V is TRBV20-1 and J is TRBJ1-2; weak D call: TRBD1 (5 bases). The V gene's germline CDR1 is DFQATT and CDR2 SNEGSKA (reference sequence). V dropped 3 bases and J dropped 7 bases, with 9 bases sitting between them. The CDR3 totals 11 residues. Here the CDR3 reads CSARDISGYTF. CDR3 DNA: TGCAGTGCTAGGGACATTAGTGGCTACACCTTC.

This rearrangement joins TRBV7-6 to TRBJ1-4, with D hard to call. V dropped 0 bases and J dropped 0 bases, with 8 bases sitting between them. Per germline, CDR1 SGHVS and CDR2 FNYEAQ. This CDR3 is built from 16 residues. CDR3 in amino acids: CASSLAPTSTNEKLFF. The CDR3 nucleotides read TGTGCCAGCAGCTTAGCACCAACTTCAACTAATGAAAAACTGTTTTTT.